The rows below give T cell receptor beta chains drawn from one sample of a study of T cell responses to AZD1222 COVID-19 vaccine. Sequencing was performed with immunoSEQ multiplex PCR; in TCRdb, only in-frame clones are kept and a portion is missing. The table records approximately 130,000 clones, 85% to 90% of them present only once. The input for sequencing was peripheral blood, taken on day 0 of MenACWY control vaccination. Receptors were obtained from an adult in good health. CDR3s include the opening cysteine and the closing phenylalanine or tryptophan. The D gene is left open where the match is weak. Clone sizes are given selectively: once, few, many, or a class where the clone is expanded.

D gene: TRBD2
clone size: NA
J gene: TRBJ2-2
V gene: TRBV6-2/TRBV6-3
CDR3 protein: CASSRTSGIPTGELFF
CDR3 DNA: TGTGCCAGCAGCCGGACTAGCGGGATACCCACCGGGGAGCTGTTTTTT

D gene: NA
clone size: NA
J gene: TRBJ1-5
V gene: TRBV4-1
CDR3 protein: CASSQMFTGNQPQHF
CDR3 DNA: TGCGCCAGCAGCCAAATGTTTACAGGCAATCAGCCCCAGCATTTT

D gene: NA
clone size: NA
J gene: TRBJ1-1
V gene: TRBV5-1
CDR3 protein: CASSLGAGSSTEAFF
CDR3 DNA: TGCGCCAGCAGCTTGGGGGCAGGGTCGAGCACTGAAGCTTTCTTT

D gene: TRBD1
clone size: NA
J gene: TRBJ2-7
V gene: TRBV5-8
CDR3 protein: CASRPTGGSSYEQYF
CDR3 DNA: TGTGCCAGCAGGCCAACAGGGGGAAGCTCCTACGAGCAGTACTTC

D gene: TRBD2
clone size: NA
J gene: TRBJ2-2
V gene: TRBV4-2
CDR3 protein: CASSQELAALLRGGELFF
CDR3 DNA: TGTGCCAGCAGCCAAGAACTAGCGGCGCTTCTCCGCGGGGGGGAGCTGTTTTTT

D gene: TRBD2
clone size: once
J gene: TRBJ2-7
V gene: TRBV6-5
CDR3 protein: CASSYRLAGSPYEQYF
CDR3 DNA: TGTGCCAGCAGTTACCGACTAGCGGGGTCCCCCTACGAGCAGTACTTC

D gene: NA
clone size: NA
J gene: TRBJ2-7
V gene: TRBV6-5
CDR3 protein: CASSSLTGYAYEQYF
CDR3 DNA: TGTGCCAGCAGTTCCCTCACAGGGTACGCCTACGAGCAGTACTTC

D gene: NA
clone size: NA
J gene: TRBJ1-2
V gene: TRBV6-5
CDR3 protein: CASSYRTAGYGYTF
CDR3 DNA: TGTGCCAGCAGTTACCGGACGGCGGGTTATGGCTACACCTTC

D gene: NA
clone size: NA
J gene: TRBJ2-6
V gene: TRBV4-1
CDR3 protein: CASSQEGLGGANVLTF
CDR3 DNA: TGCGCCAGCAGCCAAGAAGGGCTCGGTGGGGCCAACGTCCTGACTTTC

D gene: NA
clone size: NA
J gene: TRBJ2-7
V gene: TRBV27
CDR3 protein: CASSFSGVYEQYF
CDR3 DNA: TGTGCCAGCAGTTTTTCAGGGGTCTACGAGCAGTACTTC

D gene: NA
clone size: NA
J gene: TRBJ1-1
V gene: TRBV6-2/TRBV6-3
CDR3 protein: CASSQGVGAFF
CDR3 DNA: TGTGCCAGCAGTCAAGGGGTTGGAGCTTTCTTT

D gene: NA
clone size: NA
J gene: TRBJ2-2
V gene: TRBV9
CDR3 protein: CASSDGMGRVGELFF
CDR3 DNA: TGTGCCAGCAGCGACGGAATGGGGCGGGTCGGGGAGCTGTTTTTT

D gene: NA
clone size: NA
J gene: TRBJ2-7
V gene: TRBV7-9
CDR3 protein: CASSLGGDEQYF
CDR3 DNA: TGTGCCAGCAGCTTAGGCGGGGACGAGCAGTACTTC

D gene: NA
clone size: NA
J gene: TRBJ1-1
V gene: TRBV21-1
CDR3 protein: CASSSRTGANTEAFF
CDR3 DNA: TGTGCCAGCAGCTCTCGGACAGGAGCGAACACTGAAGCTTTCTTT

D gene: NA
clone size: NA
J gene: TRBJ1-3
V gene: TRBV10-2
CDR3 protein: CASSERTSRNTIYF
CDR3 DNA: TGCGCCAGCAGTGAGCGGACATCTCGAAACACCATATATTTT

D gene: NA
clone size: NA
J gene: TRBJ2-1
V gene: TRBV15
CDR3 protein: CATSRDNRQRVYNEQFF
CDR3 DNA: TGTGCCACCAGCAGAGACAACCGACAGAGAGTATACAATGAGCAGTTCTTC

D gene: NA
clone size: NA
J gene: TRBJ2-3
V gene: TRBV4-1
CDR3 protein: CASSQAFTDTQYF
CDR3 DNA: TGCGCCAGCAGCCAAGCCTTTACAGATACGCAGTATTTT

D gene: NA
clone size: NA
J gene: TRBJ1-4
V gene: TRBV4-3
CDR3 protein: CASSQDATGQQLNEKLFF
CDR3 DNA: TGCGCCAGCAGCCAAGACGCTACTGGACAGCAACTAAATGAAAAACTGTTTTTT

D gene: TRBD2
clone size: NA
J gene: TRBJ2-7
V gene: TRBV7-6
CDR3 protein: CASSLARGYDLFSGTNTYEQYF
CDR3 DNA: TGTGCCAGCAGCTTAGCACGGGGGTATGATCTCTTTAGCGGGACTAATACCTACGAGCAGTACTTC

D gene: NA
clone size: NA
J gene: TRBJ1-5
V gene: TRBV15
CDR3 protein: CATSRVGAGNQPQHF
CDR3 DNA: TGTGCCACCAGCAGAGTGGGGGCAGGCAATCAGCCCCAGCATTTT

D gene: NA
clone size: once
J gene: TRBJ1-1
V gene: TRBV7-6
CDR3 protein: CASSLAVAGEAFF
CDR3 DNA: TGTGCCAGCAGCTTAGCCGTGGCAGGTGAAGCTTTCTTT

D gene: NA
clone size: NA
J gene: TRBJ1-1
V gene: TRBV29-1
CDR3 protein: CSVRGSGNTEAFF
CDR3 DNA: TGCAGCGTTAGAGGATCAGGGAACACTGAAGCTTTCTTT

D gene: TRBD2
clone size: NA
J gene: TRBJ2-5
V gene: TRBV27
CDR3 protein: CASSRTSGGVGPETQYF
CDR3 DNA: TGTGCCAGCAGCAGGACTAGCGGGGGGGTGGGCCCGGAGACCCAGTACTTC

D gene: TRBD1
clone size: NA
J gene: TRBJ1-1
V gene: TRBV27
CDR3 protein: CASSLQGGRTEAFF
CDR3 DNA: TGTGCCAGCAGTTTACAGGGGGGGAGAACTGAAGCTTTCTTT

D gene: TRBD2
clone size: NA
J gene: TRBJ2-1
V gene: TRBV20-1
CDR3 protein: CSASDGTTINEQFF
CDR3 DNA: TGCAGTGCCAGTGATGGGACTACGATCAATGAGCAGTTCTTC

D gene: TRBD2
clone size: NA
J gene: TRBJ2-5
V gene: TRBV5-1
CDR3 protein: CASSPSSGGVETQYF
CDR3 DNA: TGCGCCAGCAGCCCCTCTAGCGGGGGGGTGGAGACCCAGTACTTC

D gene: NA
clone size: NA
J gene: TRBJ1-1
V gene: TRBV6-5
CDR3 protein: CASSTGANTEAFF
CDR3 DNA: TGTGCCAGCAGTACCGGGGCGAACACTGAAGCTTTCTTT

D gene: TRBD2
clone size: NA
J gene: TRBJ2-4
V gene: TRBV28
CDR3 protein: CASSSGEGSAKNIQYF
CDR3 DNA: TGTGCCAGCAGTTCCGGGGAGGGCTCGGCCAAAAACATTCAGTACTTC

D gene: TRBD1
clone size: NA
J gene: TRBJ1-5
V gene: TRBV7-2
CDR3 protein: CASTLGGNSNQPQHF
CDR3 DNA: TGTGCCAGCACCCTAGGGGGCAATAGCAATCAGCCCCAGCATTTT

D gene: TRBD1
clone size: NA
J gene: TRBJ1-4
V gene: TRBV5-4
CDR3 protein: CASSIQGAVEKLFF
CDR3 DNA: TGTGCCAGCAGCATCCAGGGGGCGGTTGAAAAACTGTTTTTT